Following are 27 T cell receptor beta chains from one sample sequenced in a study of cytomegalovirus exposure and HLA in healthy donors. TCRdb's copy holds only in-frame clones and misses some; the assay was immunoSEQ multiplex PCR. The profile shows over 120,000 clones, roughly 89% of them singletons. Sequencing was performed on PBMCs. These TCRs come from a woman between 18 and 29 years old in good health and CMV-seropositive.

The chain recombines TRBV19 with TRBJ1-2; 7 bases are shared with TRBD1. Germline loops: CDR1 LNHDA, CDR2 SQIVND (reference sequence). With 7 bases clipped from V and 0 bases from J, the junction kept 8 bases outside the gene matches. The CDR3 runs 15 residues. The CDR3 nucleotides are TGTGCCAGTAAACAGGGGCCTTTATCTAACTATGGCTACACCTTC. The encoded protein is CASKQGPLSNYGYTF. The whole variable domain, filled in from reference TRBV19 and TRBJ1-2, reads DGGITQSPKYLFRKEGQNVTLSCEQNLNHDAMYWYRQDPGQGLRLIYYSQIVNDFQKGDIAEGYSVSREKKESFPLTVTSAQKNPTAFYLCASKQGPLSNYGYTFGSGTRLTVV.

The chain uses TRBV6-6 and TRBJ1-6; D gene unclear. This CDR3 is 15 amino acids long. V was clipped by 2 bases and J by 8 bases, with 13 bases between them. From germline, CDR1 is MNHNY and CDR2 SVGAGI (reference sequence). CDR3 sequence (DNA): TGTGCCAGCAGTTACCGGTGGACTCCCTATTCACCCCTCCACTTT. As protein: CASSYRWTPYSPLHF.

CDR3 loop: CSVEEQGVSRFF. CDR3 nucleotide sequence: TGCAGCGTTGAAGAACAGGGAGTCTCGCGGTTCTTC. The J gene is TRBJ2-1, the V gene TRBV29-1; D might be TRBD1 (6 bases). This CDR3 has 12 amino acids. The V gene lost 0 bases and the J gene lost 15 bases, with 15 bases spanning the gap. Germline V gene lookup returns CDR1 SQVTM and CDR2 ANQGSEA.

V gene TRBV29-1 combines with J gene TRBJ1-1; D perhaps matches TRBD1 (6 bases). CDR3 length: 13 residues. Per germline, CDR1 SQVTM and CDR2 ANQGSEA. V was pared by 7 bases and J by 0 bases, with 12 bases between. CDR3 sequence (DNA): TGCAGCGCTCACAGGGAAATGAACACTGAAGCTTTCTTT. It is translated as CSAHREMNTEAFF.

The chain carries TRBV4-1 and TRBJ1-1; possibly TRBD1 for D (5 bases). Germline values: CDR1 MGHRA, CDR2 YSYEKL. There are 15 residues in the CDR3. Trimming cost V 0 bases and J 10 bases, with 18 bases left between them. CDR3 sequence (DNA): TGCGCCAGCAGCCAAGATCTGACGGGGGAGAGGGGAGCTTTCTTT. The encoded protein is CASSQDLTGERGAFF.

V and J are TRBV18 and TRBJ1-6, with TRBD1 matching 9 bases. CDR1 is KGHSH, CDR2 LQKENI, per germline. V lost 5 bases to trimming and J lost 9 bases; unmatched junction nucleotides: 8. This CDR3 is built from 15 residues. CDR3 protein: CASSSLGQGTSPLHF. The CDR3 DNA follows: TGTGCCAGCTCATCATTGGGACAGGGTACTTCACCCCTCCACTTT.

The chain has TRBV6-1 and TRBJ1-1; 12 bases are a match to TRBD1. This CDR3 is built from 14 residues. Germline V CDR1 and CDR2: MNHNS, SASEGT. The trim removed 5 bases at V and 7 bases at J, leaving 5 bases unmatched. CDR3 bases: TGTGCCAGCAGTAGGGGACAGGGGGCGCGTGAAGCTTTCTTT. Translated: CASSRGQGAREAFF.

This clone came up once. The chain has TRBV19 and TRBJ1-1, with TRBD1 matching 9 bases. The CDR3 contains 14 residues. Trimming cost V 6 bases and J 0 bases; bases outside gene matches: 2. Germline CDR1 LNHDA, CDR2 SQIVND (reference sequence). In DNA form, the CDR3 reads TGTGCCAGTAGGGACAGGGGTCTGAACACTGAAGCTTTCTTT. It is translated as CASRDRGLNTEAFF.

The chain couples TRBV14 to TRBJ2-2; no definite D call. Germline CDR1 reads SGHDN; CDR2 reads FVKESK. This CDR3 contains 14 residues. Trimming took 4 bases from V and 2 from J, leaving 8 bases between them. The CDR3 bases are TGTGCCAGCAGCCCTGTTCGTAACACCGGGGAGCTGTTTTTT. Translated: CASSPVRNTGELFF.

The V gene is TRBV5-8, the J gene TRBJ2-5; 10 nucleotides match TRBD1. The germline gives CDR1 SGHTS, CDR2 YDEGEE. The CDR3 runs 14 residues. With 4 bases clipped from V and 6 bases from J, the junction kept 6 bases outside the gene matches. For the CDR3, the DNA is TGTGCCAGCAGCCCGGGGACAGGGGCGCAGACCCAGTACTTC. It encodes CASSPGTGAQTQYF.

CDR3 sequence: CASRGSAAGADTQYF. CDR3 coding DNA: TGTGCCAGCCGGGGCTCAGCGGCGGGGGCAGATACGCAGTATTTT. The rearrangement links TRBV28 to TRBJ2-3; TRBD2 matches 7 bases. The CDR3 contains 15 residues. From germline, CDR1 is MDHEN and CDR2 SYDVKM. The J segment lost 4 bases and the V segment lost 8 bases, leaving 12 bases of the junction unmatched. The variable domain in full, with the rest retrieved from reference TRBV28 and TRBJ2-3, is DVKVTQSSRYLVKRTGEKVFLECVQDMDHENMFWYRQDPGLGLRLIYFSYDVKMKEKGDIPEGYSVSREKKERFSLILESASTNQTSMYLCASRGSAAGADTQYFGPGTRLTVL.

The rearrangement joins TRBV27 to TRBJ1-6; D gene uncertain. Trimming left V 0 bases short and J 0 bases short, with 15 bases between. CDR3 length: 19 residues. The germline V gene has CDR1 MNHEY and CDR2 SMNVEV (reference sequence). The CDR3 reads CASSLSRGAGSSYNSPLHF. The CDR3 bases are TGTGCCAGCAGTTTATCCCGAGGTGCGGGGAGCTCCTATAATTCACCCCTCCACTTT.

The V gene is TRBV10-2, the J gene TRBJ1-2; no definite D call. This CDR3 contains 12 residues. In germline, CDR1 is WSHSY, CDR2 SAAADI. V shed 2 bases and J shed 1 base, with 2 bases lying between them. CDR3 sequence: CASSERNYGYTF. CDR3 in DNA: TGCGCCAGCAGTGAGCGTAACTATGGCTACACCTTC.

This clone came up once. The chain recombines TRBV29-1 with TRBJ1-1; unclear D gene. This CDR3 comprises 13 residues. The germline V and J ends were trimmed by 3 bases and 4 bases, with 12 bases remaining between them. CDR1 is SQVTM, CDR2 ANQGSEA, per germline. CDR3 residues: CSVEPAGGTEAFF. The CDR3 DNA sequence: TGCAGCGTTGAGCCGGCAGGAGGCACTGAAGCTTTCTTT.

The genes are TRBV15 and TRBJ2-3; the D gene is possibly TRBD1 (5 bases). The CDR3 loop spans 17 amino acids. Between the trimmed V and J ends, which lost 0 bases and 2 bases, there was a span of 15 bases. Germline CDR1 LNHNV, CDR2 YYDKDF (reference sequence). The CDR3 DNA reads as TGTGCCACCAGCAGAGAACGGGCAGGGCTTGACACAGATACGCAGTATTTT. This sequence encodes CATSRERAGLDTDTQYF.

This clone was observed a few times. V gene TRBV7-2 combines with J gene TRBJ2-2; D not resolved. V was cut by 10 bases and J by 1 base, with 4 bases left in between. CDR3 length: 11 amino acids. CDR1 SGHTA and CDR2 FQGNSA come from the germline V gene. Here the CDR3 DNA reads TGTGCCACCCAGAACACCGGGGAGCTGTTTTTT. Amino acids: CATQNTGELFF.

This chain's CDR3 is CAISGTSGGRGYEQYF. The CDR3 DNA is TGTGCCATCAGTGGGACTAGCGGGGGTAGGGGGTACGAGCAGTACTTC. The chain joins TRBV10-3 to TRBJ2-7; 13 positions match TRBD2. Germline assignment: CDR1 ENHRY and CDR2 SYGVKD. The CDR3 runs 16 residues. The V segment lost 4 bases and the J segment 4 bases; nucleotides outside the gene matches: 7.

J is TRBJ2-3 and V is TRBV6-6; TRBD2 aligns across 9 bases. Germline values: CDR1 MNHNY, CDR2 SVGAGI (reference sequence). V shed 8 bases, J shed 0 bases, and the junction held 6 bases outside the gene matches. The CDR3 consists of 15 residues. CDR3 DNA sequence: TGTGCCAGCGGAGAGCGGGGGGCGAGCACAGATACGCAGTATTTT. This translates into CASGERGASTDTQYF.

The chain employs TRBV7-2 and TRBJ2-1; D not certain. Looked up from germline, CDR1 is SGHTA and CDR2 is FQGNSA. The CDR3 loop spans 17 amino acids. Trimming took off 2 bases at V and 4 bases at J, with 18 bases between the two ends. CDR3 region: CASSLFLYLPPYNEQFF. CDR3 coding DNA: TGTGCCAGCAGCTTATTTCTCTATCTCCCCCCGTACAATGAGCAGTTCTTC.

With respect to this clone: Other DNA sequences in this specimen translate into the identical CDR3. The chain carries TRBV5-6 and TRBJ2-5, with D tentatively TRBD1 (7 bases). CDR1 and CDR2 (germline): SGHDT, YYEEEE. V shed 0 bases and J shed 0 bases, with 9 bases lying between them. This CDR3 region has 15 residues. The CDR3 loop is CASSLAGGYQETQYF. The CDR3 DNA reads TGTGCCAGCAGCTTGGCAGGGGGGTACCAAGAGACCCAGTACTTC.

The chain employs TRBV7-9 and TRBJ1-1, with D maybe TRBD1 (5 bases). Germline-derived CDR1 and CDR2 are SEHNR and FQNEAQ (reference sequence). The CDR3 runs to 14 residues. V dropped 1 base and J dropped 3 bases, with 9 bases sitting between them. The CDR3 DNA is TGTGCCAGCAGCTTAGGCCTAGGGGACACTGAAGCTTTCTTT. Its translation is CASSLGLGDTEAFF.

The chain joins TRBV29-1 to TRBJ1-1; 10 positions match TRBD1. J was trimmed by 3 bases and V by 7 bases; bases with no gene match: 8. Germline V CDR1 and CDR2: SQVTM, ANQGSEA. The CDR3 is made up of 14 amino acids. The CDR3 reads CSASPGTGDTEAFF. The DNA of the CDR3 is TGCAGCGCCAGTCCCGGGACAGGGGACACTGAAGCTTTCTTT.

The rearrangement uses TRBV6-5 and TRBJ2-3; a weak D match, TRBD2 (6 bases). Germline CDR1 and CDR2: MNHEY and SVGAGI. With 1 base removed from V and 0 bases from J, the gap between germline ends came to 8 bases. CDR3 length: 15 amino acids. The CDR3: CASSYFAGSTDTQYF. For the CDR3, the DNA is TGTGCCAGCAGTTACTTTGCGGGGAGCACAGATACGCAGTATTTT.

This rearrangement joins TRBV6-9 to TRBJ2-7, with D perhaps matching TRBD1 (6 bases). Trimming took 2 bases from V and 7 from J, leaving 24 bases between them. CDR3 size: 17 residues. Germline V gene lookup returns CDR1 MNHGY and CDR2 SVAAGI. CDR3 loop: CASSYPSPHRQVREQYF. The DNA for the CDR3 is TGTGCCAGCAGTTATCCGAGCCCTCATAGACAGGTGCGAGAGCAGTACTTC.

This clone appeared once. This CDR3 is CASSEGLAGGPGETQYF. The CDR3 DNA is TGTGCCAGCAGCGAAGGACTAGCGGGGGGGCCGGGAGAGACCCAGTACTTC. This chain uses TRBV7-9 with TRBJ2-5, with 15 nucleotides matching TRBD2. V shed 5 bases, J shed 4 bases, and the junction held 8 bases outside the gene matches. This CDR3 spans 17 amino acids. Germline lookup yields CDR1 SEHNR and CDR2 FQNEAQ (reference sequence).

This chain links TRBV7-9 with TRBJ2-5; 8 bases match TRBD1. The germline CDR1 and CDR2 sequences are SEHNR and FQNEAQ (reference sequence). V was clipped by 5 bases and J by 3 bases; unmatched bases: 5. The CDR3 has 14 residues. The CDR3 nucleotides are TGTGCCAGCAGCCCCACGACAGGGGAAGAGACCCAGTACTTC. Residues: CASSPTTGEETQYF.

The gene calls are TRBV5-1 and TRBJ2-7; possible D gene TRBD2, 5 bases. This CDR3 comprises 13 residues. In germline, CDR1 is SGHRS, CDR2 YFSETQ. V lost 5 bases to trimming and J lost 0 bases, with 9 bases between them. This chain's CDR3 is CASRRAPSYEQYF. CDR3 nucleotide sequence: TGCGCCAGCAGGAGGGCTCCCTCCTACGAGCAGTACTTC.